Below are 18 T cell receptor beta chains sequenced from a single sample in a study of T cell responses to AZD1222 COVID-19 vaccine. TCRdb's table, derived via immunoSEQ multiplex PCR, lists solely in-frame clones and lacks some. The table has 200,000 or so clones, around 92% seen once; the top ten hold 9.2%. The starting material was peripheral blood, obtained on day 0 of AZD1222 vaccination. Every receptor here comes from an adult in good health.

The chain combines TRBV10-3 with TRBJ2-2, with 7 nucleotides matching TRBD2. With V trimmed by 7 bases and J by 1 base, 9 bases remained unmatched. This CDR3 has 16 amino acids. Germline values: CDR1 ENHRY, CDR2 SYGVKD. The CDR3 bases are TGTGCCATCACGAGTTTAGCGGGTGGGAACACCGGGGAGCTGTTTTTT. Translating gives CAITSLAGGNTGELFF.

The V gene is TRBV2, the J gene TRBJ1-5; D is unclear. The CDR3 has 14 amino acids. Germline loops: CDR1 SNHLY, CDR2 FYNNEI. V was clipped by 2 bases and J by 6 bases, with 11 bases between them. As DNA, the CDR3 is TGTGCCAGCAGTGAACAGTGGGTTGGTCAGCCCCAGCATTTT. Translated: CASSEQWVGQPQHF.

This clone occurred once. Written as DNA, the CDR3 is TGTGCCAGCAGTTCGGGACTAGCGGGAGTTATAGATACGCAGTATTTT. As protein: CASSSGLAGVIDTQYF. V and J are TRBV28 and TRBJ2-3; TRBD2 matches at 14 bases. V shed 4 bases, J shed 5 bases, and the junction held 5 bases outside the gene matches. This CDR3 spans 16 amino acids. Germline lookup yields CDR1 MDHEN and CDR2 SYDVKM.

This chain uses TRBV11-3 with TRBJ2-2; unclear D gene. The CDR3 has 12 residues. Trimming pared 0 bases from V and 6 bases from J, leaving 2 bases between. Germline lookup yields CDR1 SGHNT and CDR2 YENEEA. In DNA, the CDR3 is TGTGCCAGCAGCTTAGAGTCCGGGGAGCTGTTTTTT. The encoded protein is CASSLESGELFF.

The V gene is TRBV29-1, the J gene TRBJ2-3; 9 bases fit TRBD2. There are 15 residues in the CDR3. V lost 6 bases to trimming and J lost 4 bases; unmatched junction nucleotides: 11. Germline V CDR1 and CDR2: SQVTM, ANQGSEA. The CDR3 region has the DNA TGCAGCGTAAAGGTAGCGGGAGCAGAGGCAGATACGCAGTATTTT. It specifies CSVKVAGAEADTQYF.

This sequence joins TRBV6-5 and TRBJ1-1; weak D call: TRBD1 (5 bases). This CDR3 comprises 12 residues. Germline V lookup: CDR1 MNHEY, CDR2 SVGAGI. Trimming cost V 6 bases and J 6 bases, with 11 bases left between them. DNA for the CDR3: TGTGCCAGCAGCCTAGGGGTCGCTGAAGCTTTCTTT. As protein: CASSLGVAEAFF.

This clone was recorded once. The chain uses TRBV19 and TRBJ1-1, with 8 bases identical to TRBD1. V lost 2 bases, J lost 6 bases, and 8 bases stayed unmatched. Looked up from germline, CDR1 is LNHDA and CDR2 is SQIVND (reference sequence). The CDR3 is 15 residues long. Here the CDR3 DNA reads TGTGCCAGTAGTATAATCCTCGACAGGGGCTCTGAAGCTTTCTTT. Residues: CASSIILDRGSEAFF.

The rearrangement uses TRBV11-2 and TRBJ2-5; 12 bases map to TRBD2. Germline values: CDR1 SGHAT, CDR2 FQNNGV. The CDR3 covers 17 residues. The junction had 4 bases not matched to a gene; V was cut back by 1 base and J by 1 base. The CDR3 DNA is TGTGCCAGCAGCTTAGGGCTAGCGGGAGGGCCCCAAGAGACCCAGTACTTC. Translated: CASSLGLAGGPQETQYF.

V and J are TRBV4-1 and TRBJ2-7; 10 bases are shared with TRBD1. This CDR3 has 17 amino acids. With 4 bases clipped from V and 5 bases from J, the junction kept 14 bases outside the gene matches. The germline V gene encodes CDR1 MGHRA and CDR2 YSYEKL. CDR3 sequence: CASSPFPKTGGPNEQYF. The CDR3 DNA is TGCGCCAGCAGCCCCTTCCCGAAGACAGGGGGCCCCAACGAGCAGTACTTC.

CDR3 in amino acids: CASSLVGQGYEQYF. The DNA for the CDR3 is TGTGCCAGCAGCTTGGTGGGACAGGGTTACGAGCAGTACTTC. V usage is TRBV5-5 and J usage is TRBJ2-7; 9 bases fit TRBD1. The CDR3 is 14 residues long. CDR1 SGHKS and CDR2 YYEKEE come from the germline V gene (reference sequence). V dropped 0 bases and J dropped 4; count of bases not matched to a gene: 2.

V usage is TRBV6-5 and J usage is TRBJ1-5, with D possibly TRBD1 on 5 matching bases. CDR3 size: 13 residues. CDR1 and CDR2 (germline): MNHEY, SVGAGI. Trimming left V 3 bases short and J 6 bases short, with 9 bases between. CDR3 protein: CASSYGGSQPQHF. As DNA, the CDR3 is TGTGCCAGCAGTTATGGGGGGAGTCAGCCCCAGCATTTT.

J is TRBJ1-3 and V is TRBV19; the match to TRBD1 covers 10 bases. Germline assignment: CDR1 LNHDA and CDR2 SQIVND (reference sequence). This CDR3 contains 16 residues. Trimming removed 6 bases from V and 4 bases from J; junction bases left unmatched: 9. The CDR3 reads CASRARDRGTGNTIYF. CDR3 nucleotide sequence: TGTGCCAGTAGGGCCCGGGACAGGGGTACAGGAAACACCATATATTTT.

This clone was observed once. V and J are TRBV27 and TRBJ2-7, with 10 bases aligning to TRBD2. This CDR3 region has 15 residues. CDR1 is MNHEY, CDR2 SMNVEV, per germline (reference sequence). The V gene end was trimmed by 4 bases and the J gene end by 3 bases; junction bases not matched to a gene: 6. The chain's CDR3 is CASSSPSGSVYEQYF. CDR3 nucleotides: TGTGCCAGCAGTTCTCCTAGCGGGAGTGTCTACGAGCAGTACTTC.

V usage is TRBV28 and J usage is TRBJ1-2; TRBD1 matches at 8 bases. After removal of 1 base from V and 4 bases from J, the junction contained 5 bases not matched to a gene. Germline-derived CDR1 and CDR2 are MDHEN and SYDVKM. This CDR3 comprises 15 residues. In DNA form, the CDR3 reads TGTGCCAGCAGTTTATTGGCGCAGGGGGCCTATGGCTACACCTTC. It is translated as CASSLLAQGAYGYTF.

The rearrangement links TRBV5-6 to TRBJ1-2, with D perhaps matching TRBD1 (6 bases). Trimming pared 4 bases from V and 2 bases from J, leaving 9 bases between. Germline loops: CDR1 SGHDT, CDR2 YYEEEE. There are 13 residues in the CDR3. In nucleotides, the CDR3 is TGTGCCAGCAGCACAACAGGGAACTATGGCTACACCTTC. Protein: CASSTTGNYGYTF. Variable domain in full (rest from reference TRBV5-6 and TRBJ1-2): DAGVTQSPTHLIKTRGQQVTLRCSPKSGHDTVSWYQQALGQGPQFIFQYYEEEERQRGNFPDRFSGHQFPNYSSELNVNALLLGDSALYLCASSTTGNYGYTFGSGTRLTVV.

The DNA of the CDR3 is TGCAGTGCTAGTCGAGCGGATCATGAGCAGTTCTTC. This translates into CSASRADHEQFF. The chain employs TRBV20-1 and TRBJ2-1, with D tentatively TRBD2 (5 bases). This CDR3 is built from 12 residues. Trimming removed 3 bases from V and 8 bases from J, with 11 bases in between. The V gene's germline CDR1 is DFQATT and CDR2 SNEGSKA (reference sequence).

Here the CDR3 reads CASSPPLAATYEQYF. The CDR3 region has the DNA TGTGCCAGCTCACCACCCCTAGCGGCCACCTACGAGCAGTACTTC. The chain joins TRBV18 to TRBJ2-7, with 7 bases lining up with TRBD2. Germline CDR1 reads KGHSH; CDR2 reads LQKENI. The ends lost 0 bases at V and 2 bases at J; junction bases unmatched: 4. The CDR3 is made up of 15 amino acids.

This chain connects TRBV7-3 to TRBJ2-1, with D possibly TRBD1 on 5 matching bases. Trimming pared 3 bases from V and 6 bases from J, leaving 15 bases between. The CDR3 is made up of 15 amino acids. Germline V lookup: CDR1 SGHTA, CDR2 FQGTGA. CDR3 sequence (DNA): TGTGCCAGCAGCTTGGGGCCACACCCCTCCAATGAGCAGTTCTTC. It yields the protein CASSLGPHPSNEQFF.